These 2 T cell receptor beta chains were sequenced from one sample in a study of regulatory T cells in long-lasting Graves disease. Time point specified: persistent/refractory GD, antithyroid drugs over 5 years with positive TRAb. Making the TCR library involved RNA that had been extracted from PBMCs. To make TCR beta libraries, researchers used iRepertoire HTBI primers and Arm-PCR of CDR3 regions. TCRdb reprocessed the multiplex PCR reads with MiXCR, giving one entry per CDR3 protein. Of around 460,000 distinct CDR3 sequences in the sample, about a fifth were seen once. Here the sequenced sample was peripheral blood mononuclear cells (PBMCs), taken when the disease was refractory, from a patient treated with antithyroid drugs. The source is a female donor with Graves disease.

A few counts support this clonotype. The rearrangement links TRBV5-1 to TRBJ1-1, with unresolved D. Germline-derived CDR1 and CDR2 are SGHRS and YFSETQ. The CDR3 is 15 residues long. The germline V and J ends were trimmed by 6 bases and 1 base, with 16 bases remaining between them. CDR3 in amino acids: CASTYDGLGNTEAFF. The CDR3 region has the DNA TGCGCCAGCACTTATGACGGACTGGGGAACACTGAAGCTTTCTTT.

V and J are TRBV7-2 and TRBJ1-3; D is perhaps TRBD1 (5 bases). V shed 2 bases and J shed 4 bases, with 9 bases lying between them. CDR1 and CDR2 (germline): SGHTA, FQGNSA. The CDR3 is 14 amino acids. CDR3 residues: CASSLPQGGNTIYF. The CDR3 DNA follows: TGTGCCAGCAGCTTACCCCAGGGCGGAAACACCATATATTTT.